This TCR beta chain was retrieved from a study of T cell responses to AZD1222 COVID-19 vaccine (dated by TCRdb to about 2021). In terms of the full investigation: TCR sequencing covered some 240 trial participants: nearly 210 given two doses of AZD1222 and 26 given two doses of MenACWY control vaccine. Trial participants were enrolled by age into 18-55, 56-69 and 70-plus year subgroups, with approximately 150, 30 and 60 TCR-sequenced participants respectively. Broad study findings and their caveats: The 56-69-year group was small, and its depth increase did not reach significance, likely because of low power. Vaccine-associated CD4 TCRs spanned the whole spike protein, with dominant responses in regions 160-218 and 743-854. Reportedly, close to half of the unique spike-specific TCRs recognized epitopes lying outside the regions that are mutated in the B.1.351 and B.1.1.7 variants. Most participants were white British and females outnumbered males, and the authors suggested that clonal diversity may have been underestimated. Only a handful of AZD1222 recipients were SARS-CoV-2 seropositive at baseline, limiting conclusions about previously exposed vaccinees. After two AZD1222 doses, spike-specific TCR breadth and depth were significantly higher than at day 0 and than in MenACWY recipients. No day 14 peak-response samples were available, so repertoires were characterized only after the peak T cell response.

Details on this clone: No antigen is known for it. No per-base quality is available; no much larger clone lies one base away.

The CDR3 regions of human TCRbeta chains were analyzed by immunosequencing. Regarding the original processing steps: TCRs in the repertoires were compared against a reference library of SARS-CoV-2-specific TCRs that had been generated with the MIRA antigen-specificity platform. Breadth was defined as the fraction of unique TCRs that were SARS-CoV-2-associated, and depth was defined as the fraction of total T cells that were SARS-CoV-2-associated. Using the MIRA data, each spike-specific TCR was mapped to the spike region that the TCR reacts to and placed in a CD4 or CD8 class. Log10-transformed breadth and depth values were compared by one-way ANOVA with Sidak's multiple comparisons tests. The immuneACCESS repertoire file appears here via TCRdb, limited to in-frame rearrangements. These files lack a portion of the clones; in checked studies, under half of the deficit traces to unresolved V genes, and the cause of the others is not known. Clonal size and the V and J genes are those of that table, whereas D and trimming came from the DNA. Recorded for this sample are about 130,000 clones; roughly 93% of them occurred a single time. In total, the top ten clones hold roughly 0.98% of the sample.

Based on the germline V gene (reference sequence), the CDR1 and CDR2 sequences are LNHDA and SQIVND. From the cysteine up to the phenylalanine, the CDR3 has a length of 13 residues. Here the CDR3 DNA is all that survives: 39 bases in frame from base 1. The junction carries 9 bases between V and J, which are trimmed by 5 bases and 1 base respectively. The time point tag for this specimen amounts to: about 28 days (+/-7) after the second vaccine dose. Because spike-specific TCR depth and breadth did not differ between the two schedules, AZD1222 recipients who got a second dose at roughly 4 weeks were pooled with those who got a second dose at roughly 12 weeks. Vaccinee samples were obtained from the UK trials COV001 and COV002, which included a single-blind randomized controlled phase 2/3 trial of AZD1222 (ChAdOx1 nCoV-19) in healthy adults. For TCRbeta chain sequencing, PBMC samples were collected from trial participants at day 0 and at day 28 after the second dose.

The sequences come from peripheral blood, collected 28 days after the second AZD1222 dose. The chain uses TRBV19 and TRBJ2-7; there is no confident call for the D gene. The sequence derives from an adult who received the AZD1222 COVID-19 vaccine. The base sequence is TGTGCCAGTAGTTTTACGAAATCCTACGAGCAGTACTTC. Translated, it gives CASSFTKSYEQYF. The variable domain in full, with residues beyond the CDR3 obtained from the reference TRBV19 and TRBJ2-7 genes, is DGGITQSPKYLFRKEGQNVTLSCEQNLNHDAMYWYRQDPGQGLRLIYYSQIVNDFQKGDIAEGYSVSREKKESFPLTVTSAQKNPTAFYLCASSFTKSYEQYFGPGTRLTVT.